Presented here are 20 T cell receptor beta chains from one specimen sequenced in a study of ipilimumab plus nivolumab after autologous stem cell transplantation. Assay: immunoSEQ multiplex PCR; the TCRdb copy retains only in-frame clones and omits some. The sample lists about 17,000 clones, about 80% seen once, with roughly 10% in the top ten. Sample: PBMCs, taken in a trial of ipilimumab plus nivolumab as post-transplant consolidation. The receptors derive from a male donor with diffuse large B-cell lymphoma.

The V gene is TRBV5-1, the J gene TRBJ2-2; D gene ambiguous. Germline values: CDR1 SGHRS, CDR2 YFSETQ. CDR3 length: 15 amino acids. Trimming left V 0 bases short and J 3 bases short, with 9 bases between. CDR3 sequence reads: CASSLVDRDTGELFF. The DNA for the CDR3 is TGCGCCAGCAGCTTGGTTGACCGGGACACCGGGGAGCTGTTTTTT.

This sequence joins TRBV6-5 and TRBJ2-3; 10 bases match TRBD2. Trimming took 2 bases from V and 6 from J; bases not matched to a gene: 5. CDR3 length: 15 residues. Germline V lookup: CDR1 MNHEY, CDR2 SVGAGI. Written as DNA, the CDR3 is TGTGCCAGCAGTTACACACTAGCGGGGCCCGATACGCAGTATTTT. This gives the protein CASSYTLAGPDTQYF.

V usage is TRBV5-4 and J usage is TRBJ2-3; 8 positions match TRBD1. CDR1 and CDR2 (germline): SGHNT, YYREEE (reference sequence). V lost 2 bases and J lost 2; bases outside the gene matches: 4. This CDR3 is built from 15 residues. The CDR3 sequence is CASSFKTGDTDTQYF. The CDR3 DNA follows: TGTGCCAGCAGCTTTAAGACAGGGGACACAGATACGCAGTATTTT.

This clone was recorded only once. The chain carries TRBV7-9 and TRBJ1-5, with TRBD1 matching over 8 bases. From germline, CDR1 is SEHNR and CDR2 FQNEAQ (reference sequence). The CDR3 has 15 amino acids. The J segment lost 6 bases and the V segment lost 4 bases, leaving 8 bases of the junction unmatched. The CDR3 coding sequence is TGTGCCAGCAGCTCAATAGGACAGGGAGGTCAGCCCCAGCATTTT. Amino acid sequence: CASSSIGQGGQPQHF.

The chain combines TRBV6-1 with TRBJ1-4, with 9 bases lining up with TRBD1. The germline CDR1 and CDR2 sequences are MNHNS and SASEGT. Losses at the gene ends were 6 bases for V and 4 bases for J; bases not matched to a gene: 3. The CDR3 sequence is 14 residues long. CDR3 protein: CASRDRGINEKLFF. Here the CDR3 DNA reads TGTGCCAGCAGGGACAGGGGAATTAATGAAAAACTGTTTTTT.

V and J are TRBV6-1 and TRBJ2-4, with D possibly being TRBD2 (7 bases). Germline CDR1 MNHNS, CDR2 SASEGT. V shed 0 bases and J shed 6 bases, with 12 bases lying between them. CDR3 size: 15 residues. This CDR3 is CASSEAGGRRNIQYF. The CDR3 DNA follows: TGTGCCAGCAGTGAAGCGGGGGGGCGTAGAAACATTCAGTACTTC.

V is TRBV7-9 and J is TRBJ2-3; TRBD1 matches 8 bases. Germline trimming cut 6 bases from V and 0 bases from J; bases unmatched to any gene: 8. Germline CDR1 SEHNR, CDR2 FQNEAQ (reference sequence). The CDR3 extends over 16 amino acids. CDR3 DNA sequence: TGTGCCAGCAGGCAAGGGGGGACAGGAAGCACAGATACGCAGTATTTT. This codes for CASRQGGTGSTDTQYF.

The J gene is TRBJ2-7, the V gene TRBV4-1, with TRBD1 matching over 8 bases. Per germline, CDR1 MGHRA and CDR2 YSYEKL. The V segment lost 4 bases and the J segment 2 bases; nucleotides outside the gene matches: 4. The CDR3 contains 14 residues. CDR3: CASSPRTGPYEQYF. The CDR3, as DNA: TGCGCCAGCAGCCCAAGGACAGGGCCCTACGAGCAGTACTTC.

In nucleotides, the CDR3 is TGTGCCAGCGCTCCGGAGAATGGATCACCCCTCCACTTT. Its translation: CASAPENGSPLHF. The chain couples TRBV6-5 to TRBJ1-6; D is ambiguous. Germline V CDR1 and CDR2: MNHEY, SVGAGI. V was cut by 8 bases and J by 10 bases, with 15 bases left in between. The CDR3 runs 13 residues.

The rearrangement uses TRBV29-1 and TRBJ1-1; TRBD1 matches at 9 bases. Germline V gene lookup returns CDR1 SQVTM and CDR2 ANQGSEA. The CDR3 is 16 amino acids. V lost 7 bases to trimming and J lost 1 base; unmatched junction nucleotides: 13. CDR3 in DNA: TGCAGCGCCCTGGACAGGGGCCTTCCTACGAACACTGAAGCTTTCTTT. It is translated as CSALDRGLPTNTEAFF.

The chain employs TRBV9 and TRBJ1-6; D gene ambiguous. Trimming cost V 3 bases and J 7 bases, with 8 bases left between them. The germline V gene has CDR1 SGDLS and CDR2 YYNGEE. The CDR3 has 13 residues. The CDR3 DNA sequence: TGTGCCAGCAGCGCATCGTCCAATTCACCCCTCCACTTT. Protein sequence: CASSASSNSPLHF.

This clone was detected only once. The chain uses TRBV7-3 and TRBJ2-1; D tentatively reads TRBD1 or TRBD2 (6 bases each). V dropped 0 bases and J dropped 5 bases, with 8 bases sitting between them. CDR1 SGHTA and CDR2 FQGTGA come from the germline V gene. The CDR3 sequence is 14 residues long. The CDR3 protein is CASSLTGGNNEQFF. CDR3 coding DNA: TGTGCCAGCAGCTTAACGGGGGGCAACAATGAGCAGTTCTTC.

The chain recombines TRBV21-1 with TRBJ2-1; TRBD2, as called in the table, went unchecked against the DNA. TRBV21-1 is given as a pseudogene. CDR3 length: 14 residues. This chain's CDR3 is CASSDGGARNEQFF. The CDR3 DNA sequence: TGTGCCAGCAGCGACGGGGGGGCCCGCAATGAGCAGTTCTTC.

The chain has TRBV28 and TRBJ2-7, with 9 nucleotides matching TRBD1. Germline CDR1 reads MDHEN; CDR2 reads SYDVKM. V lost 3 bases, J lost 1 base, and 4 bases stayed unmatched. The CDR3 totals 15 residues. Written as DNA, the CDR3 is TGTGCCAGCAGTTTTTCCGGGACAGGGTCCTACGAGCAGTACTTC. Translated, it gives CASSFSGTGSYEQYF.

V is TRBV11-3 and J is TRBJ2-3; D is unresolved. Germline V CDR1 and CDR2: SGHNT, YENEEA. V was pared by 1 base and J by 7 bases, with 12 bases between. The length of the CDR3 is 14 residues. This CDR3 reads CASSLGQDHYTQYF. Written as DNA, the CDR3 is TGTGCCAGCAGCTTAGGTCAGGATCACTATACGCAGTATTTT.

The chain links TRBV7-8 to TRBJ1-1; 8 positions agree with TRBD1. The trim removed 6 bases at V and 1 base at J, leaving 7 bases unmatched. CDR3 size: 15 residues. Germline-derived CDR1 and CDR2 are SGHVS and FQNEAQ. The CDR3 nucleotides are TGTGCCAGCAGGAGCCCCGGGACAGGGAACACTGAAGCTTTCTTT. This encodes CASRSPGTGNTEAFF.

V and J are TRBV4-1 and TRBJ2-3; 7 bases agree with TRBD2. J lost 5 bases, V lost 6 bases, and 8 bases had no gene match. This CDR3 region has 14 residues. Per the germline V gene, CDR1 is MGHRA and CDR2 is YSYEKL. CDR3 DNA sequence: TGCGCCAGCAGGCTCGGACTAGTTGGAGATACGCAGTATTTT. Its translation is CASRLGLVGDTQYF.

The rearrangement joins TRBV15 to TRBJ1-4; 7 positions match TRBD1. Trimming removed 3 bases from V and 3 bases from J; junction bases left unmatched: 7. Germline CDR1 LNHNV, CDR2 YYDKDF (reference sequence). CDR3 size: 16 residues. The chain's CDR3 is CATSSNDRDSNEKLFF. The CDR3 bases are TGTGCCACCAGCAGCAATGACAGGGATTCTAATGAAAAACTGTTTTTT.

V and J are TRBV4-1 and TRBJ1-3, with 9 bases that match TRBD1. The CDR3 consists of 14 residues. V lost 3 bases to trimming and J lost 5 bases; unmatched junction nucleotides: 2. CDR1 and CDR2 from the germline V gene are MGHRA and YSYEKL. CDR3 in amino acids: CASSQDRGRNTIYF. In DNA, the CDR3 is TGCGCCAGCAGCCAGGACAGGGGCAGAAACACCATATATTTT.

The chain uses TRBV27 and TRBJ2-2; D is uncertain. The V gene lost 5 bases and the J gene lost 0 bases, with 4 bases spanning the gap. This CDR3 region has 13 residues. Per the germline V gene, CDR1 is MNHEY and CDR2 is SMNVEV (reference sequence). CDR3 in amino acids: CASSRTNTGELFF. CDR3 coding DNA: TGTGCCAGCAGTCGAACGAACACCGGGGAGCTGTTTTTT.